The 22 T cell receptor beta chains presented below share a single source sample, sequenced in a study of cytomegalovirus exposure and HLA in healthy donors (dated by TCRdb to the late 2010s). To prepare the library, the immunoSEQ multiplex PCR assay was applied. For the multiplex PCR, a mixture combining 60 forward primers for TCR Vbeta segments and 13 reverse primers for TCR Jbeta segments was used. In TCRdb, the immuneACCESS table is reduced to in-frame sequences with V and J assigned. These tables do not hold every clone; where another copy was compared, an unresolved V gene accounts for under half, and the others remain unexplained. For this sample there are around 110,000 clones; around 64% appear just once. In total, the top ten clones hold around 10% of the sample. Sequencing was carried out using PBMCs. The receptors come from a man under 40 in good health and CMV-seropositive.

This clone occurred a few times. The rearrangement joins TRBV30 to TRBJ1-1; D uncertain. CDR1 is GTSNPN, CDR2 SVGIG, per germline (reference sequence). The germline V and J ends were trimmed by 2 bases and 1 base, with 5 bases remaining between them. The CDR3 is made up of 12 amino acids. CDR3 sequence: CAWSPGNTEAFF. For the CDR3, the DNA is TGTGCCTGGAGTCCAGGGAACACTGAAGCTTTCTTT.

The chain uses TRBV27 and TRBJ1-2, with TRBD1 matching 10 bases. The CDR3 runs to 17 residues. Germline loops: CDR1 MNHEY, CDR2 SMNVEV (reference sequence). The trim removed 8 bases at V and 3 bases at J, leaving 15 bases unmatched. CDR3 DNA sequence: TGTGCCAGCCTCCCCGGGACAGGGGCCAATTGGGACTATGGCTACACCTTC. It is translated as CASLPGTGANWDYGYTF.

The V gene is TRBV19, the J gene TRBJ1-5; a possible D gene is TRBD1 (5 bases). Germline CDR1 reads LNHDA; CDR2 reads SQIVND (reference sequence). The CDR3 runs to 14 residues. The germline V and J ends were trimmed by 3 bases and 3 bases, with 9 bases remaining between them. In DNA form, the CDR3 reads TGTGCCAGTAGTATGGGGCGGAACAATCAGCCCCAGCATTTT. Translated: CASSMGRNNQPQHF.

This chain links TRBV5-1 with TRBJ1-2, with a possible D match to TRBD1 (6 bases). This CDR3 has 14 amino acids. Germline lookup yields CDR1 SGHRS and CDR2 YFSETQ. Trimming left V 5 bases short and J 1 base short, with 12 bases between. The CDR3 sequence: CASREGGVNYGYTF. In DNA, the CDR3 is TGCGCCAGCAGGGAGGGGGGGGTTAACTATGGCTACACCTTC.

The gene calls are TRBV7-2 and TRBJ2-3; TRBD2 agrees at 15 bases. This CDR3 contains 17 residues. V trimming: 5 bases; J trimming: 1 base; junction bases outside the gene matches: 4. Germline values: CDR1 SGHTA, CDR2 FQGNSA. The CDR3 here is CASSLWTSGGGTDTQYF. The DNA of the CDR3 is TGTGCCAGCAGCCTATGGACTAGCGGGGGGGGCACAGATACGCAGTATTTT.

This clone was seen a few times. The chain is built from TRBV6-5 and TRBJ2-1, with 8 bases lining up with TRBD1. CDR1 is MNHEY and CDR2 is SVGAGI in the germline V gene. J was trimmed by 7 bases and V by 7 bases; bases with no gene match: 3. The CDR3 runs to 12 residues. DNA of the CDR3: TGTGCCAGCACCAGGACAGGGAATGAGCAGTTCTTC. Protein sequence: CASTRTGNEQFF.

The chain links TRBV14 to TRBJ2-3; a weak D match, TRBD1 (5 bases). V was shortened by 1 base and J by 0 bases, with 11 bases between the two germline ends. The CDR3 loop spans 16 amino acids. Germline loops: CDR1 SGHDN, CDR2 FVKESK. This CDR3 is CASSQAQAPSTDTQYF. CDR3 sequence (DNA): TGTGCCAGCAGCCAAGCACAGGCTCCTAGCACAGATACGCAGTATTTT.

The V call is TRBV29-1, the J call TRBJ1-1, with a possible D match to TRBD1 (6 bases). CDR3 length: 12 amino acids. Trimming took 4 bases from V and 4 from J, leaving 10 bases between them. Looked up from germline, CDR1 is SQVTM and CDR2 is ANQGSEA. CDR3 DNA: TGCAGCGTTGGGGGGGGCGGCACTGAAGCTTTCTTT. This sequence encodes CSVGGGGTEAFF.

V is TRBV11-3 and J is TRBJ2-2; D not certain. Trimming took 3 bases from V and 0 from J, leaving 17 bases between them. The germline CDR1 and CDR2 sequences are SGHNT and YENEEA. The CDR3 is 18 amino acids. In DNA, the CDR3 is TGTGCCAGCAGCTTCTTACTAATCTTCAGATCGAACACCGGGGAGCTGTTTTTT. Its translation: CASSFLLIFRSNTGELFF.

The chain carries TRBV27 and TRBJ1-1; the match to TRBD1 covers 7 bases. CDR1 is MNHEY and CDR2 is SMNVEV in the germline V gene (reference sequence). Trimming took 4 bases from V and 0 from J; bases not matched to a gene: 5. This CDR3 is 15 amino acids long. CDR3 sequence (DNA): TGTGCCAGCAGTTCCAACAGGGGATTGAACACTGAAGCTTTCTTT. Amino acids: CASSSNRGLNTEAFF.

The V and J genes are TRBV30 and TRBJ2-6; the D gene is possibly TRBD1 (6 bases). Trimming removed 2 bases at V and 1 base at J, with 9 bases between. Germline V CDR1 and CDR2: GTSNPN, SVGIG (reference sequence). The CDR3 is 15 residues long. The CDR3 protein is CAWSWTVSGANVLTF. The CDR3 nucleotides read TGTGCCTGGAGTTGGACAGTTTCTGGGGCCAACGTCCTGACTTTC.

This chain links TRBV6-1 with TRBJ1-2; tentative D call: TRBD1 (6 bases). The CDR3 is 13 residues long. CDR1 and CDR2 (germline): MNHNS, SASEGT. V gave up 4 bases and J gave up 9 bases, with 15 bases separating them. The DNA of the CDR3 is TGTGCCAGCAGTGTATTTCGACAGGACAGCTACACCTTC. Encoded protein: CASSVFRQDSYTF.

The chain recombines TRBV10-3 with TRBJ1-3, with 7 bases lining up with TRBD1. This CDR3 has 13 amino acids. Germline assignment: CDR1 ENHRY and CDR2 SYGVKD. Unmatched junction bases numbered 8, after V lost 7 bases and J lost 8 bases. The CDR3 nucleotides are TGTGCCATCACCGGGGACAGAGGAGACACCATATATTTT. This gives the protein CAITGDRGDTIYF.

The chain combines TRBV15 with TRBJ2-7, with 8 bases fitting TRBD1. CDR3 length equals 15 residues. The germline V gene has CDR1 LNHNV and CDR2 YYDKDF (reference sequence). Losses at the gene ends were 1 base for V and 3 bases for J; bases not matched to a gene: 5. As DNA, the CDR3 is TGTGCCACCAGCAGAGCTATCGACAGGGGCTACGAGCAGTACTTC. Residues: CATSRAIDRGYEQYF.

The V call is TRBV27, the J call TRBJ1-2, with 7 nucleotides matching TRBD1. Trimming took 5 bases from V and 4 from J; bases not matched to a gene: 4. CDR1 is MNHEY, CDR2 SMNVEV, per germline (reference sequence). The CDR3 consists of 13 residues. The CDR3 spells CASSPGQAYGYTF. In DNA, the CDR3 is TGTGCCAGCAGTCCTGGACAGGCCTATGGCTACACCTTC.

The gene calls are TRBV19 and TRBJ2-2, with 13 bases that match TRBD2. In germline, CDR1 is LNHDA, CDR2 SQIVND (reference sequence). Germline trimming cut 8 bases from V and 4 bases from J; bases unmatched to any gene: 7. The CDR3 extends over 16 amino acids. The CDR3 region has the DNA TGTGCCAGTGTTACTAGCGGGAGGGTCGGCACCGGGGAGCTGTTTTTT. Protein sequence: CASVTSGRVGTGELFF.

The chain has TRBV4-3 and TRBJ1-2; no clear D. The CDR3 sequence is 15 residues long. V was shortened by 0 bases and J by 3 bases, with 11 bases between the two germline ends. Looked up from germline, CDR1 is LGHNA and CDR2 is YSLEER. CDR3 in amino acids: CASSQDGGSDYGYTF. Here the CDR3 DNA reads TGCGCCAGCAGCCAAGATGGAGGGAGCGACTATGGCTACACCTTC.

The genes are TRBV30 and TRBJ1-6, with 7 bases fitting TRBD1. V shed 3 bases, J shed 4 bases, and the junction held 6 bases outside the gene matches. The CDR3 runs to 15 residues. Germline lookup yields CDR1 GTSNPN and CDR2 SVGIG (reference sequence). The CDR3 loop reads CAWSDREAYNSPLHF. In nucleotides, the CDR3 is TGTGCCTGGAGCGACAGGGAGGCGTATAATTCACCCCTCCACTTT. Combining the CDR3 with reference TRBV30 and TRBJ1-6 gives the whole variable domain SQTIHQWPATLVQPVGSPLSLECTVEGTSNPNLYWYRQAAGRGLQLLFYSVGIGQISSEVPQNLSASRPQDRQFILSSKKLLLSDSGFYLCAWSDREAYNSPLHFGNGTRLTVT.

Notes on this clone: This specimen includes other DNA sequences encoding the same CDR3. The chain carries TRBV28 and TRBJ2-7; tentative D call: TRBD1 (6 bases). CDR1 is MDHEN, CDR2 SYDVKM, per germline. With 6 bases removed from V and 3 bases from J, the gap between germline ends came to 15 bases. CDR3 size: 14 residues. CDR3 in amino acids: CASRKQGIIYEQYV. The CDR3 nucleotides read TGTGCCAGCAGGAAACAGGGAATCATCTACGAGCAGTACGTC.

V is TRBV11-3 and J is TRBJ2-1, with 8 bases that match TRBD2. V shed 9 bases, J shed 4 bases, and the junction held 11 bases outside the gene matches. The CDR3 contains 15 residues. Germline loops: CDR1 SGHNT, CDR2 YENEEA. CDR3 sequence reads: CASSRTGGGYNEQFF. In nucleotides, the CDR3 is TGTGCCAGTTCAAGAACGGGAGGGGGGTACAATGAGCAGTTCTTC.

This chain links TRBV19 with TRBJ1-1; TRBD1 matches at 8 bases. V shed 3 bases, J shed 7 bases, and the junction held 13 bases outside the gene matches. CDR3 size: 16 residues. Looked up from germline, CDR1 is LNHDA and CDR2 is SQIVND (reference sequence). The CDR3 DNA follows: TGTGCCAGTAGTATGGAAATTACCGGGACAGGCAGTGAAGCTTTCTTT. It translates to CASSMEITGTGSEAFF.

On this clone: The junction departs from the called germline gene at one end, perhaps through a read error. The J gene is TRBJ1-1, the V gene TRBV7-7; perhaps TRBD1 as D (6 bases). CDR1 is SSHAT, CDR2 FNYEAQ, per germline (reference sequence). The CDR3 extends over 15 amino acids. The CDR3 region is CASSPWGPGPTEAFF. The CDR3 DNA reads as TGTGCTAGCAGCCCTTGGGGGCCCGGCCCCACTGAAGCTTTCTTT.